This T cell receptor beta chain was observed in a study of PD-L1 blockade in urothelial cancer. Time point described: peripheral blood 6 weeks after treatment start. Profiling relied on immunoSEQ multiplex PCR, and the TCRdb table lists in-frame clones only, not all of them. Of 40,000 or so clones in the sample, around 80% were seen once. The sample here was PBMCs, taken around atezolizumab (anti-PD-L1) treatment. The TCR was taken from a man in his sixties with urothelial cancer.

The CDR3 bases are TGTGCCAGCAGTTTACCCGGAGGAGCCAATCAGCCCCAGCATTTT. Translated: CASSLPGGANQPQHF. The V and J genes are TRBV28 and TRBJ1-5, with unresolved D. Germline-derived CDR1 and CDR2 are MDHEN and SYDVKM. Trimming took off 2 bases at V and 3 bases at J, with 11 bases between the two ends. The CDR3 runs to 15 residues.